What follows describes a single T cell receptor (beta chain). V was trimmed by 7 bases and J by 5 bases, leaving 18 bases between them. CDR3 length equals 14 residues. The germline V gene encodes CDR1 SQVTM and CDR2 ANQGSEA. TCRdb itself ran the RT-PCR reads through MiXCR, one entry per CDR3 protein. The sample gives approximately 720,000 distinct CDR3 sequences, approximately 15% of which show up once; 3% to 4.5% is in the top ten. This chain joins TRBV29-1 and TRBJ2-1, with D perhaps matching TRBD2 (5 bases). This clonotype originated in a female donor in good health, serving as a healthy control. Specimen: memory CD4+ T cells from blood. The CDR3 DNA reads as TGCAGCGGAGGGCTCCAGGCGACTAACAATGAGCAGTTCTTC. Translation gives CSGGLQATNNEQFF.